The sequence of this T cell receptor beta chain was determined in a study of Graves' ophthalmopathy and Graves' hyperthyroidism. Germline assignment: CDR1 DFQATT and CDR2 SNEGSKA (reference sequence). The ends were cut back, 6 bases at V and 8 bases at J, with 10 bases in the middle. The CDR3 consists of 10 residues. Amplification of the TCR beta CDR3 regions used RNA transcripts (as template). RT-PCR was first run with HTBI primers, then multiplex PCR in a second round. TCRdb redid the calling of the multiplex PCR reads with MiXCR, one entry per CDR3 protein. The repertoire holds 500,000 to 600,000 distinct CDR3 sequences, with approximately 35% as singletons.

Sequenced sample: peripheral blood or thyroid tissue (not recorded which). The chain is built from TRBV20-1 and TRBJ1-1; D remains ambiguous. This sequence originates from an adult man with Graves' hyperthyroidism. The CDR3 coding sequence is TGCAGTGCGAAATCCGGCGAAGCTTTCTTT. Translation: CSAKSGEAFF.